Shown below are 9 T cell receptor beta chains from a single sample sequenced in a study of blood T cell repertoires in COVID-19 (dated by TCRdb to about 2020). Preparation of the library involved the immunoSEQ multiplex PCR assay. The immuneACCESS repertoire file appears here via TCRdb, limited to in-frame rearrangements. These files lack a portion of the clones; in checked studies, under half of the deficit traces to unresolved V genes, and the cause of the others is not known. The sample includes around 330,000 clones, with roughly 86% observed a single time. The ten largest clones take up 8% to 9.5% of the sample. Material: PBMCs or T cells enriched from blood (not recorded which). The receptors stem from a woman aged 18-29 years who had recovered from COVID-19.

This rearrangement joins TRBV11-2 to TRBJ2-1; 11 nucleotides align to TRBD2. The CDR3 length is 15 residues. Germline CDR1 and CDR2: SGHAT and FQNNGV. V lost 2 bases to trimming and J lost 8 bases; unmatched junction nucleotides: 5. This chain's CDR3 is CASSLLAGGPYEQFF. The CDR3 DNA reads TGTGCCAGCAGCTTATTAGCGGGGGGGCCCTATGAGCAGTTCTTC.

The chain uses TRBV28 and TRBJ1-2; perhaps TRBD1 as D (5 bases). The CDR3 is 13 amino acids. The V end lost 11 bases, the J end lost 3 bases, and 16 bases lay between the germline ends. The germline CDR1 and CDR2 sequences are MDHEN and SYDVKM. The CDR3 DNA reads as TGTGCCGCTCTTGACAGATCGGACTATGGCTACACCTTC. Its protein product is CAALDRSDYGYTF.

This clone was observed a few times. The identical CDR3 is also encoded by other nucleotide sequences in the sample. This chain joins TRBV7-9 and TRBJ1-2; D remains unclear. The V gene's germline CDR1 is SEHNR and CDR2 FQNEAQ (reference sequence). The CDR3 runs 14 residues. Deletions cut 0 bases from V and 2 bases from J, with 7 bases between. DNA of the CDR3: TGTGCCAGCAGCTTAGCAATAGCGAACTATGGCTACACCTTC. Translation gives CASSLAIANYGYTF.

The V call is TRBV3-1 (or the pseudogene TRBV3-2), the J call TRBJ1-5; weak D call: TRBD1 (5 bases). This CDR3 is built from 15 residues. The V and J ends lost 1 base and 2 bases respectively, with 9 bases between them. Germline V gene lookup returns CDR1 LGHDT and CDR2 YNNKEL (reference sequence). This chain's CDR3 is CASSQAFRGNQPQHF. The CDR3 DNA sequence: TGTGCCAGCAGCCAAGCCTTCAGGGGCAATCAGCCCCAGCATTTT.

This clone appeared a few times. The chain employs TRBV6-2 or TRBV6-3 and TRBJ1-5; 7 bases align to TRBD1. CDR3 size: 14 residues. From germline, CDR1 is MNHEY and CDR2 SVGEGT. Trimming at V came to 0 bases and at J to 11 bases, leaving 7 bases not matched to a gene. The CDR3 region has the DNA TGTGCCAGCAGTTACTCGGAGGGGGCAAGGGCCCAGCATTTT. Translated: CASSYSEGARAQHF.

This chain connects TRBV7-9 to TRBJ1-4; D is undetermined. The germline V and J ends were trimmed by 1 base and 4 bases, with 13 bases remaining between them. CDR1 and CDR2 from the germline V gene are SEHNR and FQNEAQ (reference sequence). The CDR3 has 16 residues. CDR3 protein: CASSLGQRLSNEKLFF. The DNA for the CDR3 is TGTGCCAGCAGCTTAGGTCAGCGTCTGAGTAATGAAAAACTGTTTTTT. The variable domain in full, with the rest retrieved from reference TRBV7-9 and TRBJ1-4, is DTGVSQNPRHKITKRGQNVTFRCDPISEHNRLYWYRQTLGQGPEFLTYFQNEAQLEKSRLLSDRFSAERPKGSFSTLEIQRTEQGDSAMYLCASSLGQRLSNEKLFFGSGTQLSVL.

This chain connects TRBV6-1 to TRBJ2-7; 9 positions match TRBD1. The ends lost 3 bases at V and 6 bases at J; junction bases unmatched: 6. This CDR3 region has 14 residues. Germline V gives CDR1 MNHNS, CDR2 SASEGT. CDR3 residues: CASSDGQGRREQYF. The CDR3 nucleotides are TGTGCCAGCAGTGACGGACAGGGGCGTCGCGAGCAGTACTTC.

The chain joins TRBV28 to TRBJ2-3; the match to TRBD2 covers 7 bases. The CDR3 covers 17 residues. Germline lookup yields CDR1 MDHEN and CDR2 SYDVKM. The V gene end was trimmed by 7 bases and the J gene end by 0 bases; junction bases not matched to a gene: 13. The CDR3 nucleotides read TGTGCCAGCAATGACCCGGGACTACTTACAAGCACAGATACGCAGTATTTT. Translating it yields CASNDPGLLTSTDTQYF.

The chain combines TRBV7-9 with TRBJ2-1; 9 bases match TRBD1. V was pared by 4 bases and J by 4 bases, with 5 bases of the junction left unmatched. CDR3 length: 15 amino acids. Germline V CDR1 and CDR2: SEHNR, FQNEAQ (reference sequence). The CDR3 loop reads CASSYRDRAYNEQFF. The DNA for the CDR3 is TGTGCCAGCAGCTACCGGGACAGGGCGTACAATGAGCAGTTCTTC. Looking up the rest from reference TRBV7-9 and TRBJ2-1 gives the full variable domain: DTGVSQNPRHKITKRGQNVTFRCDPISEHNRLYWYRQTLGQGPEFLTYFQNEAQLEKSRLLSDRFSAERPKGSFSTLEIQRTEQGDSAMYLCASSYRDRAYNEQFFGPGTRLTVL.